This T cell receptor beta chain was recovered during a study of blood T cell repertoires in COVID-19. Study summary: Collection of acute and convalescent COVID-19 samples took place in the United States, Italy and Spain. PBMCs, B-cell-depleted T cells, or T cells provided the cDNA or gDNA that made up the material.

With V trimmed by 9 bases and J by 4 bases, 4 bases remained unmatched. Germline CDR1 and CDR2: LNHDA and SQIVND (reference sequence). The CDR3 covers 13 residues. Libraries were prepared by immunoSEQ multiplex PCR; TCRdb keeps only in-frame clonotypes and omits some of them. The data hold 95,000 to 100,000 clones, with around 87% observed a single time. The genes are TRBV19 and TRBJ1-5; TRBD1 aligns across 9 bases. The sequence was collected from a woman aged 30 to 39 with acute or convalescent COVID-19. Sequencing was carried out using peripheral blood. CDR3 loop: CASRDRENQPQHF. The CDR3 DNA follows: TGTGCCAGCCGGGACAGGGAAAATCAGCCCCAGCATTTT.